This TCR beta chain was identified in a study of T cells in tumors after PD-1 blockade. Repertoires were generated with immunoSEQ multiplex PCR, while TCRdb's copy carries only in-frame clones and drops some. This sample has 15,000 or so clones; roughly 80% occur once, and the top ten carry more than 20%. V was pared by 5 bases and J by 6 bases, with 11 bases of the junction left unmatched. The length of the CDR3 is 18 residues. Germline CDR1 and CDR2: LGHNA and YNFKEQ. The TCR sequence derives from a human donor with basal cell carcinoma. The source was PBMCs, collected after anti-PD-1 treatment. This chain uses TRBV4-2 with TRBJ2-3, with 16 bases lining up with TRBD2. The CDR3 coding sequence is TGTGCCAGCAGCTCAAACCCGGGACTAGCGGGGGGGCATGATACGCAGTATTTT. This encodes CASSSNPGLAGGHDTQYF.